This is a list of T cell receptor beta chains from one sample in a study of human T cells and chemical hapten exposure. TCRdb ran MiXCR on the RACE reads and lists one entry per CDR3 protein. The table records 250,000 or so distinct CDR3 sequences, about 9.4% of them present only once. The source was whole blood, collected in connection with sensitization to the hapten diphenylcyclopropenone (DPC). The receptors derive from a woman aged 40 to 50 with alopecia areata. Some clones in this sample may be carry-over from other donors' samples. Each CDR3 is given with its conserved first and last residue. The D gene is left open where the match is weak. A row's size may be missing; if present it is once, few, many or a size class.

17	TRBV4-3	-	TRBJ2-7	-	CASSQDLPGRFSYEQYF	TGCGCCAGCAGCCAAGACCTCCCGGGAAGATTTTCCTACGAGCAGTACTTC
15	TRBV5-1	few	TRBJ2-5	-	CASRSRPEIQETQYF	TGCGCCAGCAGATCGAGGCCCGAAATCCAAGAGACCCAGTACTTC
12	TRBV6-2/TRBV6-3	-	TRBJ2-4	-	CASSYWGNIQYF	TGTGCCAGCAGTTACTGGGGAAACATTCAGTACTTC
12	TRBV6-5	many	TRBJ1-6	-	CASSYSGIPLHF	TGTGCCAGCAGTTACTCGGGAATTCCCCTCCACTTT
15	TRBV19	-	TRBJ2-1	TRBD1	CASSMTGGFHNEQFF	TGTGCCAGTAGTATGACAGGGGGATTCCACAATGAGCAGTTCTTC
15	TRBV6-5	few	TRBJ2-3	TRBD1	CASSPQGAKTDTQYF	TGTGCCAGCAGTCCCCAGGGGGCGAAAACAGATACGCAGTATTTT
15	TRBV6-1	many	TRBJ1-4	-	CASSEVGSFNEKLFF	TGTGCCAGCAGTGAAGTGGGCAGTTTTAATGAAAAACTGTTTTTT
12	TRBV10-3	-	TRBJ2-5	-	CAARDNQETQYF	TGTGCGGCGCGGGACAACCAAGAGACCCAGTACTTC
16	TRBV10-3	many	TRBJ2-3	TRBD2	CAISDWTSGRADTQYF	TGTGCCATCAGTGATTGGACTAGCGGGAGAGCAGATACGCAGTATTTT
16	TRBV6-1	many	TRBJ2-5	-	CASSEAWLAHQETQYF	TGTGCCAGCAGTGAAGCCTGGCTAGCGCACCAAGAGACCCAGTACTTC
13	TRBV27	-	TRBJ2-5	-	CASRKDYQETQYF	TGTGCCAGCAGAAAGGACTACCAAGAGACCCAGTACTTC
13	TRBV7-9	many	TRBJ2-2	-	CASSPGLTGELFF	TGTGCCAGCAGCCCCGGACTCACCGGGGAGCTGTTTTTT
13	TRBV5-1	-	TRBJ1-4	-	CASSETLNEKLFF	TGCGCCAGCAGCGAAACCCTTAATGAAAAACTGTTTTTT
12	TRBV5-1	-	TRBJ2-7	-	CASSSQGYKQYF	TGCGCCAGCAGCTCCCAGGGGTACAAGCAGTACTTC
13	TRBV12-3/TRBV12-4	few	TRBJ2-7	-	CASSFRGTHEQYF	TGTGCCAGCAGTTTCAGAGGGACCCACGAGCAGTACTTC
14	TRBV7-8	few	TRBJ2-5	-	CASRRLGSGETQYF	TGTGCCAGCAGACGTCTGGGATCCGGGGAGACCCAGTACTTC
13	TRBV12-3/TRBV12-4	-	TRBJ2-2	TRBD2	CASSENQRGGLFF	TGTGCCAGCAGCGAGAACCAGCGGGGAGGGCTGTTTTTT
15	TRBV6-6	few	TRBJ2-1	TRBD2	CASSPLAGTINEQFF	TGTGCCAGCAGCCCACTAGCGGGTACCATCAATGAGCAGTTCTTC
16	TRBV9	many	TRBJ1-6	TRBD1	CASSTTGTGVNSPLHF	TGTGCCAGCAGCACCACCGGGACAGGGGTTAATTCACCCCTCCACTTT
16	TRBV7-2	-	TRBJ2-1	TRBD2	CASSIRLAGDRNEQFF	TGTGCCAGCAGCATCCGACTAGCGGGAGACCGGAATGAGCAGTTCTTC
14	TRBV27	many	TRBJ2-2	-	CASSSPVGAGELFF	TGTGCCAGCAGTTCCCCGGTGGGGGCCGGGGAGCTGTTTTTT
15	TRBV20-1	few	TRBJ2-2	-	CSARGRLGVTGELFF	TGCAGTGCTAGAGGCCGTCTGGGGGTCACCGGGGAGCTGTTTTTT
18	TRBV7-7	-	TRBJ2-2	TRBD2	CASSYGPGLAANTGELFF	TGTGCTAGCAGCTACGGGCCGGGACTAGCGGCGAACACCGGGGAGCTGTTTTTT